This T cell receptor beta chain comes out of a study of spatial heterogeneity in lung cancer. The study, taken as a whole, reports: Ubiquitous expanded tumor TCRs were seen in blood more at resection than at follow-up.

This clonotype was counted a few times. Its antigen is still unknown. TCRdb analysed the 5' RACE reads with MiXCR anew, one entry per CDR3 protein. Of around 100,000 distinct CDR3 sequences in the sample, 9.5% to 14% were seen once. The time point is: blood at routine non-recurrence follow-up after resection. Whole RNA came from tumor, nontumor lung or frozen PBMC and was sequenced without being sorted. The V and J ends lost 4 bases and 8 bases respectively, with 14 bases between them. The CDR3 sequence is 13 residues long. The sample in question was PBMCs, obtained at follow-up. The clonotype originates from a female donor with early-stage non-small cell lung cancer. The rearrangement joins TRBV12-3 or TRBV12-4 to TRBJ1-1; D might be TRBD1 (6 bases). The CDR3 loop is CASSWGAVPEAFF. The CDR3 coding sequence is TGTGCCAGCAGTTGGGGGGCGGTCCCCGAAGCTTTCTTT.